Each of the 6 T cell receptor beta chains below was sequenced from the same sample in a study of Graves' ophthalmopathy and Graves' hyperthyroidism. RNA transcripts provided the template for amplifying TCR beta CDR3 regions. Second-round multiplex PCR followed a first-round RT-PCR using HTBI primers. TCRdb itself ran the multiplex PCR reads through MiXCR, one entry per CDR3 protein. The sample records hundreds of thousands of distinct CDR3 sequences, approximately 14% being singletons. Input material: blood. These receptors all come from a woman in her twenties or thirties with Graves' ophthalmopathy.

In its sample, this clonotype was seen many times. This chain connects TRBV30 to TRBJ1-2; the D gene is possibly TRBD1 (6 bases). V was trimmed by 2 bases and J by 4 bases, leaving 14 bases between them. The CDR3 runs to 14 residues. The V gene's germline CDR1 is GTSNPN and CDR2 SVGIG (reference sequence). The CDR3 loop reads CAWSPRGMGYGYTF. In DNA form, the CDR3 reads TGTGCCTGGAGTCCCAGGGGCATGGGCTATGGCTACACCTTC.

This clonotype was observed many times. The rearrangement joins TRBV7-9 to TRBJ2-5, with unresolved D. CDR1 SEHNR and CDR2 FQNEAQ come from the germline V gene (reference sequence). V was trimmed by 5 bases and J by 3 bases, leaving 13 bases between them. This CDR3 has 14 residues. The CDR3 spells CASSILRGKETQYF. The CDR3 region has the DNA TGTGCCAGCAGCATCCTGCGCGGTAAAGAGACCCAGTACTTC.

The CDR3 DNA sequence: TGCAGTGCTCGCAGGGACCCAATGAACACTGAAGCTTTCTTT. It specifies CSARRDPMNTEAFF. The chain links TRBV20-1 to TRBJ1-1; D is possibly TRBD1 (5 bases). Trimming removed 5 bases at V and 0 bases at J, with 13 bases between. Germline-derived CDR1 and CDR2 are DFQATT and SNEGSKA (reference sequence). The CDR3 is 14 amino acids.

This clonotype was seen ten or more times. The gene calls are TRBV5-1 and TRBJ1-6; D gene ambiguous. This CDR3 is 16 amino acids long. Germline lookup yields CDR1 SGHRS and CDR2 YFSETQ. V was cut by 0 bases and J by 7 bases, with 14 bases left in between. The CDR3 nucleotides are TGCGCCAGCAGCTTGGATAGGGTAGGGCGGAATTCACCCCTCCACTTT. Translated: CASSLDRVGRNSPLHF.

This clonotype has just a few counts. Relative to the germline gene, one junction end is altered; a read error may explain this. The chain couples TRBV15 to TRBJ2-7, with D unresolved. CDR3 length: 15 amino acids. Germline lookup yields CDR1 LNHNV and CDR2 YYDKDF (reference sequence). The CDR3 region is CATSREDESSYDQYF. DNA for the CDR3: TGTGCCACCAGCAGAGAGGACGAGAGCTCCTACGATCAGTACTTC.

This clonotype was observed at least ten times. The rearrangement links TRBV20-1 to TRBJ1-5; TRBD1 aligns across 8 bases. This CDR3 region has 14 residues. The germline V gene encodes CDR1 DFQATT and CDR2 SNEGSKA (reference sequence). Unmatched junction bases numbered 9, after V lost 5 bases and J lost 6 bases. This chain's CDR3 is CSAQDRGVGQPQHF. CDR3 DNA sequence: TGCAGTGCTCAAGACAGGGGCGTTGGTCAGCCCCAGCATTTT.